Each of the 14 T cell receptor beta chains below was sequenced from the same sample in a study of identical twins. TCRdb itself ran the 5' RACE reads through MiXCR, one entry per CDR3 protein. The sample lists around 480,000 distinct CDR3 sequences; about 14% were seen once. This sample also appeared in a second study, on yellow fever vaccine responses in identical twins.

Sequenced input: CD4+ T cells sorted from blood. Receptors originate from a woman aged 18-35 years in good health.

The table lists this clonotype with many counts. The gene calls are TRBV24-1 and TRBJ2-1; D unresolved. The CDR3 extends over 12 amino acids. Deletions cut 3 bases from V and 4 bases from J, with 3 bases between. From germline, CDR1 is KGHDR and CDR2 SFDVKD. CDR3 region: CATSDAYNEQFF. The CDR3 nucleotides are TGTGCCACCAGTGATGCTTACAATGAGCAGTTCTTC.

This clonotype was counted only a few times. As DNA, the CDR3 is TGTGCCAGCAGCTCCCAGGGGGCAGTGAGGAACACTGAAGCTTTCTTT. Protein: CASSSQGAVRNTEAFF. The V gene is TRBV5-5, the J gene TRBJ1-1; 8 bases are a match to TRBD1. V lost 3 bases to trimming and J lost 1 base; unmatched junction nucleotides: 8. Germline assignment: CDR1 SGHKS and CDR2 YYEKEE (reference sequence). The CDR3 sequence is 16 residues long.

V and J are TRBV20-1 and TRBJ2-3, with 11 bases fitting TRBD2. The CDR3 is 15 amino acids. Germline V gene data show CDR1 as DFQATT and CDR2 as SNEGSKA (reference sequence). Germline trimming cut 6 bases from V and 1 base from J; bases unmatched to any gene: 6. Written as DNA, the CDR3 is TGCAGTGCAAAGACTAGCGGGGAGGGCACAGATACGCAGTATTTT. As protein: CSAKTSGEGTDTQYF.

This clonotype was observed a single time. V is TRBV27 and J is TRBJ2-1; D remains unclear. The CDR3 has 16 amino acids. CDR1 and CDR2 from the germline V gene are MNHEY and SMNVEV (reference sequence). Trimming removed 5 bases from V and 0 bases from J, with 14 bases in between. CDR3 loop: CASSPFRASSYNEQFF. CDR3 coding DNA: TGTGCCAGCAGTCCCTTTAGGGCTAGCTCCTACAATGAGCAGTTCTTC.

This clonotype was picked up a small number of times. The V call is TRBV29-1, the J call TRBJ2-1, with D possibly matching TRBD1 (6 bases). The CDR3 sequence is 14 residues long. Germline V gene data show CDR1 as SQVTM and CDR2 as ANQGSEA. Trimming pared 5 bases from V and 0 bases from J, leaving 11 bases between. CDR3 sequence (DNA): TGCAGCGTTTTGACGGACAGCTCCTACAATGAGCAGTTCTTC. Translating gives CSVLTDSSYNEQFF.

The chain recombines TRBV10-2 with TRBJ2-7; D remains ambiguous. The CDR3 runs to 14 residues. The V gene lost 6 bases and the J gene lost 5 bases, with 17 bases spanning the gap. Germline V lookup: CDR1 WSHSY, CDR2 SAAADI. The CDR3 region is CASRRQVWVDEQYF. Written as DNA, the CDR3 is TGCGCCAGCAGGAGGCAAGTTTGGGTAGACGAGCAGTACTTC.

The rearrangement joins TRBV7-9 to TRBJ2-7, with D perhaps matching TRBD1 or TRBD2 (5 bases each). Trimming shortened V by 4 bases and J by 3 bases, and 16 bases separated the two germline ends. Germline V gene lookup returns CDR1 SEHNR and CDR2 FQNEAQ (reference sequence). The CDR3 has 15 amino acids. The CDR3 nucleotides are TGTGCCAGCAGCTCCCCCGGGACGGCAGGCTACGAGCAGTACTTC. Its protein product is CASSSPGTAGYEQYF.

This clonotype was seen more than once but under ten times. V gene TRBV15 combines with J gene TRBJ2-1; 9 bases map to TRBD2. CDR1 is LNHNV, CDR2 YYDKDF, per germline (reference sequence). The CDR3 contains 14 residues. The V and J ends lost 5 bases and 8 bases, in that order; junction bases with no gene match: 7. CDR3 sequence reads: CATSRGLASHEQFF. The DNA of the CDR3 is TGTGCCACCAGCCGGGGACTAGCATCGCATGAGCAGTTCTTC. The whole variable domain, filled in from reference TRBV15 and TRBJ2-1, reads DAMVIQNPRYQVTQFGKPVTLSCSQTLNHNVMYWYQQKSSQAPKLLFHYYDKDFNNEADTPDNFQSRRPNTSFCFLDIRSPGLGDTAMYLCATSRGLASHEQFFGPGTRLTVL.

This clonotype was seen once. The chain uses TRBV11-2 and TRBJ2-1, with D possibly being TRBD1 (6 bases). V was trimmed by 5 bases and J by 0 bases, leaving 14 bases between them. This CDR3 has 16 amino acids. Germline V CDR1 and CDR2: SGHAT, FQNNGV. This CDR3 reads CASSPAGQISYNEQFF. The CDR3 nucleotides are TGTGCCAGCAGCCCTGCAGGACAGATCTCCTACAATGAGCAGTTCTTC.

This clonotype appeared a few times. V usage is TRBV29-1 and J usage is TRBJ2-1, with 11 positions matching TRBD2. The CDR3 runs 18 residues. CDR1 and CDR2 (germline): SQVTM, ANQGSEA. Trimming removed 4 bases from V and 1 base from J; junction bases left unmatched: 12. This CDR3 is CSVGAATSGSRSYNEQFF. In DNA, the CDR3 is TGCAGCGTTGGAGCCGCTACTAGCGGGAGTAGGTCCTACAATGAGCAGTTCTTC.

This clonotype was counted many times. The chain employs TRBV29-1 and TRBJ2-1; tentative D call: TRBD1 (5 bases). The CDR3 covers 12 residues. CDR1 SQVTM and CDR2 ANQGSEA come from the germline V gene. V was cut by 0 bases and J by 9 bases, with 9 bases left in between. The CDR3 protein is CSVEEGRAEQFF. The CDR3 bases are TGCAGCGTTGAAGAGGGCAGGGCTGAGCAGTTCTTC.

Only a few counts were recorded for this clonotype. The chain has TRBV10-3 and TRBJ2-5, with TRBD2 identical over 12 bases. V was pared by 6 bases and J by 1 base, with 6 bases of the junction left unmatched. The CDR3 runs to 16 residues. Germline V CDR1 and CDR2: ENHRY, SYGVKD. CDR3: CAISATSGGLQETQYF. The CDR3 coding sequence is TGTGCCATCAGCGCGACTAGCGGGGGCCTCCAAGAGACCCAGTACTTC.

This clonotype has a handful of counts. The rearrangement links TRBV20-1 to TRBJ2-7; possible D gene TRBD1, 5 bases. Trimming took 7 bases from V and 1 from J, leaving 20 bases between them. The CDR3 loop spans 15 amino acids. In germline, CDR1 is DFQATT, CDR2 SNEGSKA (reference sequence). CDR3 DNA sequence: TGCAGTGGGATGGGTCCGGCAGGGTTTTCCTACGAGCAGTACTTC. As protein: CSGMGPAGFSYEQYF.

The sample holds a few counts of this clonotype. The chain is built from TRBV20-1 and TRBJ2-2, with 11 bases that match TRBD2. The germline CDR1 and CDR2 sequences are DFQATT and SNEGSKA (reference sequence). V dropped 5 bases and J dropped 4; count of bases not matched to a gene: 9. The CDR3 has 16 amino acids. The CDR3 DNA reads TGCAGTGCTCGGGGACCGGGACTAGCGGCCACCGGGGAGCTGTTTTTT. Translation: CSARGPGLAATGELFF.